What follows is one TCR beta chain and its context. The sample originates from a study of blood T cell repertoires in COVID-19. For the study at large: The United States, Italy and Spain provided the acute and convalescent COVID-19 samples. T cells, B-cell-depleted T cells, or PBMCs supplied cDNA or gDNA.

In the authors' workflow: Estimation of nucleated cell counts was performed using reference gene primer amplification. Clones were read by immunoSEQ multiplex PCR, and TCRdb kept only the in-frame ones, dropping some. V and J calls and clone size are given by that table; D and trimming were obtained from the DNA. The table includes approximately 190,000 clones, more than 75% detected once. The CDR3 has 16 amino acids. CDR1 and CDR2 (germline): MNHNS, SASEGT. Trimming removed 4 bases at V and 0 bases at J, with 13 bases between. This chain joins TRBV6-1 and TRBJ1-3, with a possible D match to TRBD1 (5 bases). The sequence was collected from a man aged 35 to 55 with active or convalescent COVID-19. The specimen was peripheral blood. The CDR3 region is CASSGRWDYSGNTIYF. The CDR3 coding sequence is TGTGCCAGCAGTGGTCGTTGGGACTACTCTGGAAACACCATATATTTT.